The 17 T cell receptor beta chains below were found in one sample sequenced in a study of patients and donors after allogeneic stem cell transplantation. TCRdb processed the RT-PCR reads anew with MiXCR; each CDR3 protein has one entry. Of about 960,000 distinct CDR3 sequences listed, under 20% are singletons. Source material: blood, either unsorted or a sorted T cell fraction (not recorded which). The origin of the receptors is a human donor who was either an allogeneic HSCT recipient or a stem cell or donor lymphocyte infusion donor (not recorded which). It is not recorded whose cells these are; they may come from a transplant donor.

V usage is TRBV9 and J usage is TRBJ2-5, with 7 bases fitting TRBD1. In germline, CDR1 is SGDLS, CDR2 YYNGEE. This CDR3 region has 15 residues. V was pared by 2 bases and J by 5 bases, with 9 bases of the junction left unmatched. Written as DNA, the CDR3 is TGTGCCAGCAGCGTTACCGGGACAGCGGTGGAGACCCAGTACTTC. Its translation is CASSVTGTAVETQYF.

This clonotype was seen a few times. The genes are TRBV18 and TRBJ1-4, with 8 bases that match TRBD1. Trimming took 6 bases from V and 10 from J; bases not matched to a gene: 10. CDR1 KGHSH and CDR2 LQKENI come from the germline V gene. The length of the CDR3 is 14 residues. The CDR3 region is CASSPESGGGKLFF. CDR3 nucleotide sequence: TGTGCCAGCTCTCCAGAGTCAGGGGGCGGAAAACTGTTTTTT.

The V and J genes are TRBV12-3 or TRBV12-4 and TRBJ2-7, with 12 nucleotides matching TRBD2. V lost 6 bases to trimming and J lost 4 bases; unmatched junction nucleotides: 7. CDR3 size: 15 residues. CDR3 protein: CASSPTSGSRYEQYF. The CDR3, as DNA: TGTGCCAGCAGCCCGACTAGCGGGAGTAGATACGAGCAGTACTTC.

This chain connects TRBV6-1 to TRBJ1-5, with 9 bases identical to TRBD1. J lost 0 bases, V lost 6 bases, and 9 bases had no gene match. The CDR3 contains 17 residues. Germline assignment: CDR1 MNHNS and CDR2 SASEGT. The CDR3 spells CASSITGGTDSNQPQHF. The DNA of the CDR3 is TGTGCCAGCAGCATCACAGGGGGCACCGATAGCAATCAGCCCCAGCATTTT.

The chain recombines TRBV6-1 with TRBJ2-1, with 7 positions matching TRBD2. V lost 7 bases, J lost 5 bases, and 11 bases stayed unmatched. CDR3 length equals 15 residues. Germline values: CDR1 MNHNS, CDR2 SASEGT. CDR3 residues: CASTELAVSHNEQFF. CDR3 DNA: TGTGCCAGCACCGAGCTAGCGGTAAGCCACAATGAGCAGTTCTTC.

There are a few counts of this clonotype. The chain recombines TRBV20-1 with TRBJ1-5; D is unclear. Trimming stripped 3 bases from V and 15 bases from J, with 18 bases between. Germline assignment: CDR1 DFQATT and CDR2 SNEGSKA (reference sequence). The CDR3 runs 12 residues. CDR3 protein: CSASETPGGPHF. The CDR3 DNA reads TGCAGTGCTAGTGAGACCCCCGGAGGTCCGCATTTT.

This clonotype was observed a few times. This likely reflects a read error, since a far larger clone is one base away. The rearrangement uses TRBV24-1 and TRBJ2-3, with 7 bases aligning to TRBD2. The CDR3 has 13 residues. Germline CDR1 KGHDR, CDR2 SFDVKD. V dropped 9 bases and J dropped 0; count of bases not matched to a gene: 2. DNA for the CDR3: TGTGCCACCGGGGGGGAGAGCACAGATACGCAGTATTTT. This codes for CATGGESTDTQYF.

This clonotype occurred a few times. This chain uses TRBV20-1 with TRBJ2-7; D ambiguous. This CDR3 has 13 amino acids. V was shortened by 8 bases and J by 0 bases, with 14 bases between the two germline ends. Germline CDR1 and CDR2: DFQATT and SNEGSKA (reference sequence). The DNA of the CDR3 is TGCAGTTCTCTACGACAAGACTCCTACGAGCAGTACTTC. Its protein product is CSSLRQDSYEQYF.

The chain joins TRBV5-5 to TRBJ2-7; 13 bases fit TRBD2. Per the germline V gene, CDR1 is SGHKS and CDR2 is YYEKEE (reference sequence). The junction had 5 bases not matched to a gene; V was cut back by 0 bases and J by 2 bases. This CDR3 has 17 residues. Here the CDR3 DNA reads TGTGCCAGCAGCTTGGGACTAGCGGGGGGAACTCCCTACGAGCAGTACTTC. This sequence encodes CASSLGLAGGTPYEQYF.

V gene TRBV12-3 or TRBV12-4 combines with J gene TRBJ1-1; TRBD1 aligns across 11 bases. The V and J ends lost 5 bases and 4 bases, in that order; junction bases with no gene match: 6. This CDR3 region has 15 residues. The CDR3 sequence is CASSPGTGGATEAFF. The CDR3 bases are TGTGCCAGCAGTCCGGGGACAGGGGGAGCCACTGAAGCTTTCTTT.

This clonotype appeared a few times. This sequence joins TRBV15 and TRBJ2-7; a weak D match, TRBD2 (6 bases). Germline V gene sequence: CDR1 LNHNV, CDR2 YYDKDF (reference sequence). V was trimmed by 5 bases and J by 2 bases, leaving 13 bases between them. This CDR3 comprises 14 residues. The CDR3 sequence: CATSSGDGTYEQYF. The CDR3 DNA reads as TGTGCCACCAGCTCGGGGGACGGAACCTACGAGCAGTACTTC.

This clonotype has at least ten counts. This CDR3 is CASSLVGGSGELFF. The CDR3 coding sequence is TGTGCCAGCAGTTTGGTTGGCGGGAGCGGGGAGCTGTTTTTT. The rearrangement joins TRBV12-3 or TRBV12-4 to TRBJ2-2, with 7 bases matching TRBD2. The CDR3 has 14 residues. With V trimmed by 3 bases and J by 7 bases, 5 bases remained unmatched.

V usage is TRBV5-1 and J usage is TRBJ2-2, with 13 bases aligning to TRBD2. Per germline, CDR1 SGHRS and CDR2 YFSETQ. The CDR3 length is 16 residues. V gave up 2 bases and J gave up 6 bases; unmatched junction bases: 4. The chain's CDR3 is CASSFTSGGASGELFF. The CDR3 nucleotides are TGCGCCAGCAGCTTCACTAGCGGGGGGGCATCCGGGGAGCTGTTTTTT. Supplemented by reference TRBV5-1 and TRBJ2-2, the full variable domain reads KAGVTQTPRYLIKTRGQQVTLSCSPISGHRSVSWYQQTPGQGLQFLFEYFSETQRNKGNFPGRFSGRQFSNSRSEMNVSTLELGDSALYLCASSFTSGGASGELFFGEGSRLTVL.

This clonotype was counted only a few times. This chain joins TRBV20-1 and TRBJ2-1; D not certain. The CDR3 is 13 residues long. In germline, CDR1 is DFQATT, CDR2 SNEGSKA (reference sequence). V was shortened by 1 base and J by 6 bases, with 10 bases between the two germline ends. This chain's CDR3 is CSARVRIGNEQFF. For the CDR3, the DNA is TGCAGTGCTAGAGTGCGAATAGGCAATGAGCAGTTCTTC.

The rearrangement links TRBV11-3 to TRBJ1-1; 7 bases match TRBD1. Germline-derived CDR1 and CDR2 are SGHNT and YENEEA. This CDR3 spans 16 amino acids. The V gene end was trimmed by 3 bases and the J gene end by 5 bases; junction bases not matched to a gene: 12. The CDR3 sequence is CASSFWGSTGSTEAFF. The CDR3 coding sequence is TGTGCCAGCAGCTTTTGGGGGTCGACAGGGTCGACTGAAGCTTTCTTT.

Details on this clonotype: At one boundary the junction diverges from the germline segment, which might be a read error. The rearrangement uses TRBV6-1 and TRBJ2-5, with D unclear. In germline, CDR1 is MNHNS, CDR2 SASEGT. CDR3 length equals 13 residues. As DNA, the CDR3 is TGTGCCAGCAGCGAAGACACCCAAGAGACCCAGTACTTC. Protein product: CASSEDTQETQYF.

The chain combines TRBV21-1 with TRBJ2-1; no DNA check was done on the table's D call, TRBD2. TRBV21-1 is labeled a pseudogene. The CDR3 runs 18 residues. CDR3 region: CASSGTSGGLRGYNEQFF. Here the CDR3 DNA reads TGTGCCAGCAGCGGGACTAGCGGGGGGCTCCGCGGGTACAATGAGCAGTTCTTC.